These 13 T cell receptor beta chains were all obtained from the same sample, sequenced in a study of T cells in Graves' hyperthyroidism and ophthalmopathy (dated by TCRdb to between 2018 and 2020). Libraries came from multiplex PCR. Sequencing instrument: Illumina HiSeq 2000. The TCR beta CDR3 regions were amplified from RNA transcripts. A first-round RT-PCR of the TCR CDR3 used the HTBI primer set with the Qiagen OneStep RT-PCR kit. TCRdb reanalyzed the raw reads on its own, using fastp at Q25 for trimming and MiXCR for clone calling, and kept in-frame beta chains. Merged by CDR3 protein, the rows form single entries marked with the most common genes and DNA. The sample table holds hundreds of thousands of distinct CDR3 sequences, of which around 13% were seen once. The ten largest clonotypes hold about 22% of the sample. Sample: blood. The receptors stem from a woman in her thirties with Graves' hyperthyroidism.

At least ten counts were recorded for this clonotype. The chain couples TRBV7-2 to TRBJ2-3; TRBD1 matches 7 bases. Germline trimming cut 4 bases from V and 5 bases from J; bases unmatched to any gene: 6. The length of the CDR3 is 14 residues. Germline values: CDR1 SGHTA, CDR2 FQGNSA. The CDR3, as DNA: TGTGCCAGCAGCTCCACAGGGGCCAGAGATACGCAGTATTTT. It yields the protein CASSSTGARDTQYF.

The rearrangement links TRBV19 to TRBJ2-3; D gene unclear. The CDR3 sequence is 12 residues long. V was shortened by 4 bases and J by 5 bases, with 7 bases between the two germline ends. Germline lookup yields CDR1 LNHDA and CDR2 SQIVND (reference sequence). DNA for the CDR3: TGTGCCAGTAGTACCGGCCGAGATACGCAGTATTTT. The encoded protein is CASSTGRDTQYF.

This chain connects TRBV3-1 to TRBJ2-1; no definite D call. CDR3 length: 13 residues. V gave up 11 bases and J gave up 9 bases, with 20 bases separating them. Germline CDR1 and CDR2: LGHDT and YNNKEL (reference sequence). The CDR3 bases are TGTGCCTTTGGACCCCCCCCCCGAACTGAGCAGTTCTTC. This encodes CAFGPPPRTEQFF.

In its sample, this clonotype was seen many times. CDR3 loop: CATSDLSSNQPQHF. Here the CDR3 DNA reads TGTGCCACCAGTGATTTATCTAGCAATCAGCCCCAGCATTTT. The V and J genes are TRBV24-1 and TRBJ1-5; D is unclear. The V end was cut by 1 base, the J end by 0 bases, with 3 bases between. The CDR3 spans 14 residues. CDR1 is KGHDR and CDR2 is SFDVKD in the germline V gene.

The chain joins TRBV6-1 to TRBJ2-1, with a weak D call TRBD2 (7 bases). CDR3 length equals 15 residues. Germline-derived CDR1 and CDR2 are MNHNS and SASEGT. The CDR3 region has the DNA TGTGCGAGCGGGGAAGGGGGACTGTTAGTTAGTGAGCAGTTCTTC. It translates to CASGEGGLLVSEQFF.

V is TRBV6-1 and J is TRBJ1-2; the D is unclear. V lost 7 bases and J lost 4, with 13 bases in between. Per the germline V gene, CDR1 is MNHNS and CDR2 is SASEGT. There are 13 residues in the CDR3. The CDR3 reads CASKDHRGYGYTF. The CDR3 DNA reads TGTGCCAGCAAGGACCACCGCGGCTATGGCTACACCTTC.

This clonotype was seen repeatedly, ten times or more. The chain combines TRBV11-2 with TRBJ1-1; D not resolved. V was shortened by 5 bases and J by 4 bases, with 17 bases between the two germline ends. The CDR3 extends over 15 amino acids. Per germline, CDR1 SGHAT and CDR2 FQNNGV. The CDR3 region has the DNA TGTGCCAGCAGCCCCGCGACGAAACTGAGCACTGAAGCTTTCTTT. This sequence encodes CASSPATKLSTEAFF.

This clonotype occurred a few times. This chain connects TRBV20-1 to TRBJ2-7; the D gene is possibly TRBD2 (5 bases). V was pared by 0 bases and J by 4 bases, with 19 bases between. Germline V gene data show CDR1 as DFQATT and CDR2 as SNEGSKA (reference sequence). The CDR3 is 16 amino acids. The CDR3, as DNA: TGCAGTGCTAGAGATACCTTCGGGAACCGAGCTTACGAGCAGTACTTC. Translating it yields CSARDTFGNRAYEQYF.

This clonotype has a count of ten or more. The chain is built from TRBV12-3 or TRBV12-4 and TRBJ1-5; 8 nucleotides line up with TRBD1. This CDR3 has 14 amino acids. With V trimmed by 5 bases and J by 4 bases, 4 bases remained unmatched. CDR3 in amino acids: CASSATGVNQPQHF. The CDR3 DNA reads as TGTGCCAGCAGTGCGACAGGGGTAAATCAGCCCCAGCATTTT.

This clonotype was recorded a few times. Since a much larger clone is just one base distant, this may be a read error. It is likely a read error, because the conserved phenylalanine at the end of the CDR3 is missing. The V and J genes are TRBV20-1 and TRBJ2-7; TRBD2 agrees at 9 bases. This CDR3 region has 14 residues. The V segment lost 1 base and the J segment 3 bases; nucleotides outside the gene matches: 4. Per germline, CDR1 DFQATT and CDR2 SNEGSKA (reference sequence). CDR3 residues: CSARVASGNYEQYS. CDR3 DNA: TGCAGTGCTAGAGTCGCTAGCGGGAACTACGAGCAGTACTCC.

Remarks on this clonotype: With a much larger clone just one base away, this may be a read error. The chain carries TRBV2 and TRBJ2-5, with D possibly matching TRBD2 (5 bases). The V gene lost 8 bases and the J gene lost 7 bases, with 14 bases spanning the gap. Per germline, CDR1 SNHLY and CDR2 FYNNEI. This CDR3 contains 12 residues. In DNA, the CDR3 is TGTGCCAGCCATGAGGGAGTACGGACCCAGTACTTC. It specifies CASHEGVRTQYF.

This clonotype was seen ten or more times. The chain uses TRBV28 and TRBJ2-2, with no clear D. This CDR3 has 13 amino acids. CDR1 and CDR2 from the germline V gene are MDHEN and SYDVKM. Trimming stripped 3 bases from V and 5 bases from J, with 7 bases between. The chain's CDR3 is CASSFVRTGELFF. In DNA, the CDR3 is TGTGCCAGCAGTTTCGTCAGGACCGGGGAGCTGTTTTTT.

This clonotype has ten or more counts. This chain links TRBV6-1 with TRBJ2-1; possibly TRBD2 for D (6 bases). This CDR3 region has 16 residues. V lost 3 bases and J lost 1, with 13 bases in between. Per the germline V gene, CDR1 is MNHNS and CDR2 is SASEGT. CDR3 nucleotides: TGTGCCAGCAGTGACAGAAAGCGGGCATCCTACAATGAGCAGTTCTTC. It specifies CASSDRKRASYNEQFF.